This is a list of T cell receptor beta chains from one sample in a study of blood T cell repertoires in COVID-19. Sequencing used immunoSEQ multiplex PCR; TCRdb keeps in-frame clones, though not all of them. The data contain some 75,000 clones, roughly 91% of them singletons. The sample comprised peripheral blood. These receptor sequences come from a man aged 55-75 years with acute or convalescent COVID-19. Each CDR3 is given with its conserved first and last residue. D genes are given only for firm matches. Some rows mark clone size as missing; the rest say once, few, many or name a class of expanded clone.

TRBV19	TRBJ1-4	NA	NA	TGTGCCAGTAGTACCCGGCGGGGCCCTACTGAAAAACTATTTTTT	CASSTRRGPTEKLFF
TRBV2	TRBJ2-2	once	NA	TGTGCCAGCAGTGTGGGGCCCGGGGAGCTGTTTTTT	CASSVGPGELFF
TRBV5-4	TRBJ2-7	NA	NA	TGTGCCAGCAGCTTGGTGGCGGGGTCTGCCTACGAGCAGTACTTC	CASSLVAGSAYEQYF
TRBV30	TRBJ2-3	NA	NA	TGTGCCTGGAGTGTAGGAGCGGGCACAGATACGCAGTATTTT	CAWSVGAGTDTQYF
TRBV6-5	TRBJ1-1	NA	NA	TGTGCCAGCAGTTACTCCGAATTAGCTGAAACTGAAGCTTTCTTT	CASSYSELAETEAFF
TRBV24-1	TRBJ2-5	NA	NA	TGTGCCACCAGTGACCCCCGGAGGGGGGGCCGAGAGACCCAGTACTTC	CATSDPRRGGRETQYF
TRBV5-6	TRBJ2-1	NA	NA	TGTGCCAGCAGCTTGGATAGCCATTCCAGTGAGCAGTTCTTC	CASSLDSHSSEQFF
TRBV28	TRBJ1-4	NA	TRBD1	TGTGCCAGCAGTTCTGGACAGGGTGATGAAAAACTGTTTTTT	CASSSGQGDEKLFF
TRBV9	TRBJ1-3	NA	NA	TGTGCCAGCAGCGCCCTCGGGAGCTCTGGAAACACCATATATTTT	CASSALGSSGNTIYF
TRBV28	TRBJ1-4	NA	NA	TGTGCCAGCAGCCCTACAGGGCGGATTAATGAAAAACTGTTTTTT	CASSPTGRINEKLFF
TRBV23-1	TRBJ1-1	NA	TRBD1	TGCGCCAGCAGTCAATCGCGACAGGGAGTTGTCCCTGAAGCTTTCTTT	CASSQSRQGVVPEAFF
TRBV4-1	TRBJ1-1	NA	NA	TGCGCCAGCAGCCAAGGACCGGTCGGGACTGAAGCTTTCTTT	CASSQGPVGTEAFF
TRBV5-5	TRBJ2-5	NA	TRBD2	TGTGCCAGCAGCTTGGCGATCAGCGGGAGCCTCCAAGAGACCCAGTACTTC	CASSLAISGSLQETQYF
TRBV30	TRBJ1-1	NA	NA	TGTGCCTGGAGTTCAGAAAACACTGAAGCTTTCTTT	CAWSSENTEAFF
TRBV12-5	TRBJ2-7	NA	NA	TGTGCTAGTGGTTTGCGGGACGAGCAGTACTTC	CASGLRDEQYF
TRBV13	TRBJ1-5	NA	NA	TGTGCCAGCAGCTTGCGGGGAGAGCCCCAGCATTTT	CASSLRGEPQHF
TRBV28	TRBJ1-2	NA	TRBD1	TGTGCCAGCAGTTTAGGGACAGGGGGTGGCTACACCTTC	CASSLGTGGGYTF
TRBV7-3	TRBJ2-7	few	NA	TGTGCCAGCAGCCCCGGGACTGGCTACGAGCAGTACTTC	CASSPGTGYEQYF
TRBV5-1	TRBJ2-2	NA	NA	TGCGCCAGCAGCCTCGGGGGACCCGGGGAGCTGTTTTTT	CASSLGGPGELFF
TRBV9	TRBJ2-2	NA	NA	TGTGCCAGCAAACAGGGGAACACCGGGGAGCTGTTTTTT	CASKQGNTGELFF
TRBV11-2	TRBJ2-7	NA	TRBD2	TGTGCCAGCAGCTTAGAGCTGGCGGGGGGGCATTTTGAGCAGTACTTC	CASSLELAGGHFEQYF
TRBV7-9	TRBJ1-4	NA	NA	TGTGCCAGCAGCTTATTGTCAGATGAAAAACTGTTTTTT	CASSLLSDEKLFF
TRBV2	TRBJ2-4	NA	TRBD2	TGTGCCAGCAGTGAAGCGAGGGCGGGAGGCGGGGACATTCAGTACTTC	CASSEARAGGGDIQYF
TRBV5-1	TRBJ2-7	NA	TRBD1	TGCGCCAGCAGCTCGCGGGACAGGTACGAGCAGTACTTC	CASSSRDRYEQYF
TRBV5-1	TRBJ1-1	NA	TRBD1	TGCGCCAGCAGCGGACAGGCGAACACTGAAGCTTTCTTT	CASSGQANTEAFF
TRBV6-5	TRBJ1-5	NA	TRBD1	TGTGCCAGCAGTTACTCCGGGACAGTTAATCAGCCCCAGCATTTT	CASSYSGTVNQPQHF
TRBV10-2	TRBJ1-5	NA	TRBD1	TGCGCCAGCAGTGCCGGGGACAGGGCTGGCAATCAGCCCCAGCATTTT	CASSAGDRAGNQPQHF
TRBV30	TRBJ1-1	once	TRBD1	TGTGCCTGGAGCCTTCGCTTGGGACAGGGAGTGGCTGAAGCTTTCTTT	CAWSLRLGQGVAEAFF
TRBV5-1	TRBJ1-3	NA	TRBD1	TGCGCCAGCAGCTGGGGACCGGGACAGGGAACGACAACTGGAAACACCATATATTTT	CASSWGPGQGTTTGNTIYF